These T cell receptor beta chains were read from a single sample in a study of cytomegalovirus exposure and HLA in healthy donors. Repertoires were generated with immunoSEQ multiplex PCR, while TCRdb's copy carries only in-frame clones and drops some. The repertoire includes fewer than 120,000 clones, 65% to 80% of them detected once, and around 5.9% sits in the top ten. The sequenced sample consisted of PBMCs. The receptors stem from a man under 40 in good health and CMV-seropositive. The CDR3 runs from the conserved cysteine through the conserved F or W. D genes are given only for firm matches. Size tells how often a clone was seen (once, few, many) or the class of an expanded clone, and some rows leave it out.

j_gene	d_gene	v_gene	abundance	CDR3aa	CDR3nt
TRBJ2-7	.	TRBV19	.	CASSTGEGYEQYF	TGTGCCAGTAGTACCGGCGAGGGCTACGAGCAGTACTTC
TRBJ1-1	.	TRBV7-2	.	CASSSVLVRLNTEAFF	TGTGCCAGCAGCTCCGTACTCGTGCGCCTGAACACTGAAGCTTTCTTT
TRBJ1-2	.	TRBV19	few	CASSPPSGDGYTF	TGTGCCAGTAGTCCCCCCTCAGGGGATGGCTACACCTTC
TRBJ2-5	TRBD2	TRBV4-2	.	CASSQASYAGLAGDQETQYF	TGTGCCAGCAGCCAAGCAAGCTACGCGGGACTAGCGGGGGACCAAGAGACCCAGTACTTC
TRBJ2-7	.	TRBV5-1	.	CASSLYGGSYEQYF	TGCGCCAGCAGCTTGTATGGGGGCAGCTACGAGCAGTACTTC
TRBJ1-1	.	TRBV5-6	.	CARTYPWAGMNTEAFF	TGTGCCAGAACGTACCCCTGGGCAGGGATGAACACTGAAGCTTTCTTT
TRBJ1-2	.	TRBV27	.	CASSSDGEGLYGYTF	TGTGCCAGCAGTTCGGACGGGGAAGGGCTCTATGGCTACACCTTC
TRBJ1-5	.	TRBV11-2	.	CASSLGTLNQPQHF	TGTGCCAGCAGCCTGGGGACACTCAATCAGCCCCAGCATTTT
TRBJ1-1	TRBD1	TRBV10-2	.	CASSASGGTGLSTEAFF	TGCGCCAGCAGTGCGTCAGGAGGGACAGGGTTGAGCACTGAAGCTTTCTTT
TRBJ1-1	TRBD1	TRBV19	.	CASSIDGAQGEYTEAFF	TGTGCCAGTAGTATAGATGGGGCGCAGGGGGAGTACACTGAAGCTTTCTTT
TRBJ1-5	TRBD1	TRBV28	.	CASSPWTGRGGGNQPQHF	TGTGCCAGCAGCCCCTGGACGGGCCGAGGGGGCGGCAATCAGCCCCAGCATTTT
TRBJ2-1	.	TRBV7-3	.	CASGEGVYNEQFF	TGTGCCAGCGGAGAAGGGGTCTACAATGAGCAGTTCTTC
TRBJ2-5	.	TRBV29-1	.	CSGNNRGGEETQYF	TGCAGCGGTAACAACAGGGGAGGTGAGGAGACCCAGTACTTC
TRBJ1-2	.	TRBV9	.	CASSSGNGYTF	TGTGCCAGCAGCTCAGGGAATGGCTACACCTTC
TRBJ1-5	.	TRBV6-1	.	CASSPGSGQPQHF	TGTGCCAGCAGTCCAGGGTCGGGTCAGCCCCAGCATTTT
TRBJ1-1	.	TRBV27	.	CASSRSGTEAFF	TGTGCCAGCAGCCGATCGGGAACTGAAGCTTTCTTT
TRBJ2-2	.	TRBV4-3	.	CASSQDSMTGELFF	TGCGCCAGCAGCCAAGATAGTATGACCGGGGAGCTGTTTTTT
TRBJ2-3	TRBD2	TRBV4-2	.	CASRPSGGGTDTQYF	TGTGCCAGCAGACCTTCCGGGGGGGGCACAGATACGCAGTATTTT
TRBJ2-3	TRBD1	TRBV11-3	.	CASSLGGQDYTDTQYF	TGTGCCAGCAGCTTAGGGGGACAGGACTACACAGATACGCAGTATTTT
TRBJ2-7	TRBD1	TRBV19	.	CASRGTGGSEQYF	TGTGCCAGTAGGGGGACAGGGGGCTCCGAGCAGTACTTC
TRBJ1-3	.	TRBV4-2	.	CASSQMALLGSGNTIYF	TGTGCCAGCAGCCAGATGGCCCTTCTAGGATCTGGAAACACCATATATTTT
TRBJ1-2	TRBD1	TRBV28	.	CASSRQGGDGYTF	TGTGCCAGCAGTAGACAGGGGGGTGATGGCTACACCTTC
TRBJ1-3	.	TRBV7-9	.	CASSPWAGSFSGNTIYF	TGTGCCAGCAGTCCATGGGCAGGGTCCTTCTCTGGAAACACCATATATTTT
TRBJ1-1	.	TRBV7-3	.	CASSLTVSYTEAFF	TGTGCCAGCAGCTTAACTGTCAGTTACACTGAAGCTTTCTTT
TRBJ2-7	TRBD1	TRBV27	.	CASKTGAGYEQYF	TGTGCCAGCAAGACAGGGGCGGGCTACGAGCAGTACTTC
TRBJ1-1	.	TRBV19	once	CASSTNTVNTEAFF	TGTGCCAGTAGCACGAATACAGTGAACACTGAAGCTTTCTTT
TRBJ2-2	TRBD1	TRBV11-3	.	CASSPRQGSGELFF	TGTGCCAGCAGCCCACGACAGGGGTCCGGGGAGCTGTTTTTT